The 27 T cell receptor beta chains in this list originate from one sample, sequenced in a study of CD8 T cells in Susac syndrome. Random-hexamer reverse transcription was applied to roughly 0.5 to 1 ug RNA. TCRdb passed the immunoSEQ multiplex PCR reads through MiXCR, listing each CDR3 protein once. The sample yields around 130,000 distinct CDR3 sequences, roughly 94% seen once. The sample consisted of CD8+ T cells from PBMCs. All receptors come from a human donor with Susac syndrome.

The rearrangement links TRBV9 to TRBJ1-4, with 12 bases aligning to TRBD1. CDR1 is SGDLS and CDR2 is YYNGEE in the germline V gene. This CDR3 comprises 16 residues. Trimming removed 4 bases from V and 6 bases from J; junction bases left unmatched: 7. For the CDR3, the DNA is TGTGCCAGCAGCCTTTCTAGGGACAGGGGGCATGAAAAACTGTTTTTT. It is translated as CASSLSRDRGHEKLFF. Based on the CDR3 plus reference TRBV9 and TRBJ1-4, the full variable domain is DSGVTQTPKHLITATGQRVTLRCSPRSGDLSVYWYQQSLDQGLQFLIQYYNGEERAKGNILERFSAQQFPDLHSELNLSSLELGDSALYFCASSLSRDRGHEKLFFGSGTQLSVL.

The chain has TRBV15 and TRBJ1-1; 11 nucleotides line up with TRBD1. The CDR3 spans 19 residues. Germline V CDR1 and CDR2: LNHNV, YYDKDF (reference sequence). V was clipped by 0 bases and J by 3 bases; unmatched bases: 12. CDR3 sequence: CATSRDWGTGGQIHTEAFF. The CDR3 DNA sequence: TGTGCCACCAGCAGAGATTGGGGGACAGGGGGACAGATCCACACTGAAGCTTTCTTT.

The chain recombines TRBV4-1 with TRBJ2-7, with D maybe TRBD1 (5 bases). V lost 1 base and J 0 bases, leaving 10 bases between the germline ends. CDR1 MGHRA and CDR2 YSYEKL come from the germline V gene. This CDR3 has 15 amino acids. In nucleotides, the CDR3 is TGCGCCAGCAGCCAAGGAATTGACAGCTCCTACGAGCAGTACTTC. This translates into CASSQGIDSSYEQYF.

This rearrangement joins TRBV6-5 to TRBJ2-5, with 8 bases identical to TRBD1. Germline V lookup: CDR1 MNHEY, CDR2 SVGAGI. V gave up 8 bases and J gave up 2 bases; unmatched junction bases: 1. This CDR3 comprises 12 residues. The CDR3 region has the DNA TGTGCCAGCGGGACAGGTCAAGAGACCCAGTACTTC. It is translated as CASGTGQETQYF.

This rearrangement joins TRBV29-1 to TRBJ1-3; 7 bases agree with TRBD1. CDR3 size: 15 residues. Trimming at V came to 6 bases and at J to 0 bases, leaving 8 bases not matched to a gene. Germline values: CDR1 SQVTM, CDR2 ANQGSEA. The CDR3 DNA reads TGCAGCGTGATTGGGGGACAGCACTCTGGAAACACCATATATTTT. Translated: CSVIGGQHSGNTIYF. The entire variable domain, with the rest obtained from reference TRBV29-1 and TRBJ1-3, is as follows: SAVISQKPSRDICQRGTSLTIQCQVDSQVTMMFWYRQQPGQSLTLIATANQGSEATYESGFVIDKFPISRPNLTFSTLTVSNMSPEDSSIYLCSVIGGQHSGNTIYFGEGSWLTVV.

This clonotype occurred once. V gene TRBV9 combines with J gene TRBJ1-5; a weak D match, TRBD1 (6 bases). V was pared by 0 bases and J by 8 bases, with 9 bases between. CDR1 and CDR2 from the germline V gene are SGDLS and YYNGEE. The CDR3 sequence is 13 residues long. The DNA for the CDR3 is TGTGCCAGCAGCGTAGGACAGGACAAGCCCCAGCATTTT. This translates into CASSVGQDKPQHF.

The J gene is TRBJ2-5, the V gene TRBV14, with 10 bases that match TRBD1. CDR1 SGHDN and CDR2 FVKESK come from the germline V gene. V was clipped by 2 bases and J by 5 bases; unmatched bases: 5. This CDR3 has 15 residues. The CDR3 coding sequence is TGTGCCAGCAGCCAATGGACAGGGGGTATGGAGACCCAGTACTTC. Translated: CASSQWTGGMETQYF.

This rearrangement joins TRBV7-2 to TRBJ1-1; D is perhaps TRBD1 (5 bases). The V and J ends lost 10 bases and 2 bases respectively, with 14 bases between them. This CDR3 is 13 amino acids long. Per the germline V gene, CDR1 is SGHTA and CDR2 is FQGNSA. CDR3 bases: TGTGCCATCCCCCGGGGGGGAAACACTGAAGCTTTCTTT. It codes for CAIPRGGNTEAFF.

The rearrangement joins TRBV20-1 to TRBJ2-5; TRBD2 might be the D (6 bases). With 3 bases removed from V and 4 bases from J, the gap between germline ends came to 18 bases. CDR3 size: 15 residues. Per germline, CDR1 DFQATT and CDR2 SNEGSKA (reference sequence). CDR3 in amino acids: CSASDRRLGGETQYF. The CDR3 DNA follows: TGCAGTGCTAGCGATCGGCGTCTCGGGGGAGAGACCCAGTACTTC.

The genes are TRBV20-1 and TRBJ2-5; 7 bases align to TRBD2. The V gene end was trimmed by 1 base and the J gene end by 5 bases; junction bases not matched to a gene: 7. This CDR3 spans 14 amino acids. CDR1 DFQATT and CDR2 SNEGSKA come from the germline V gene (reference sequence). CDR3 nucleotides: TGCAGTGCTAGAGTCGGCTGGCGGGGGGAGACCCAGTACTTC. It specifies CSARVGWRGETQYF.

The gene calls are TRBV7-6 and TRBJ1-6; D perhaps matches TRBD1 (5 bases). Trimming pared 5 bases from V and 5 bases from J, leaving 10 bases between. The germline CDR1 and CDR2 sequences are SGHVS and FNYEAQ. This CDR3 is built from 14 residues. In DNA, the CDR3 is TGTGCCAGCAGCACACAGGCGAATAATTCACCCCTCCACTTT. It yields the protein CASSTQANNSPLHF.

To note about this clonotype: Mismatch with germline at one junction end may stem from a read error. V and J are TRBV7-9 and TRBJ2-1; 7 nucleotides align to TRBD2. CDR1 SEHNR and CDR2 FQNEAQ come from the germline V gene (reference sequence). The CDR3 loop spans 16 amino acids. CDR3 bases: TGTACCAGCAAGAGGACGAGCGGGGATATCAACAATGAGCAGTTCTTC. This sequence encodes CTSKRTSGDINNEQFF.

This chain connects TRBV12-3 or TRBV12-4 to TRBJ2-1; D is unclear. V dropped 6 bases and J dropped 2 bases, with 11 bases sitting between them. The CDR3 spans 14 residues. The CDR3 region is CASSLTLAYNEQFF. The CDR3 nucleotides read TGTGCCAGCAGCCTGACTCTCGCCTACAATGAGCAGTTCTTC.

The chain has TRBV24-1 and TRBJ2-3, with 13 bases that match TRBD2. The V gene's germline CDR1 is KGHDR and CDR2 SFDVKD. CDR3 length: 17 amino acids. The junction had 6 bases not matched to a gene; V was cut back by 3 bases and J by 4 bases. CDR3 sequence (DNA): TGTGCCACCAGTGATCCCGGGACTAGCGGGGCTTCAGATACGCAGTATTTT. Its translation: CATSDPGTSGASDTQYF.

Only one count was recorded for this clonotype. The chain carries TRBV4-2 and TRBJ2-2; 7 nucleotides align to TRBD1. The V segment lost 1 base and the J segment 0 bases; nucleotides outside the gene matches: 5. The CDR3 loop spans 17 amino acids. Germline V gene data show CDR1 as LGHNA and CDR2 as YNFKEQ. This CDR3 reads CASSQVTGTANTGELFF. The CDR3 bases are TGTGCCAGCAGCCAAGTGACCGGGACAGCGAACACCGGGGAGCTGTTTTTT.

This clonotype was observed a few times. The V and J genes are TRBV12-3 or TRBV12-4 and TRBJ2-7; tentatively, D is TRBD2 (5 bases). The ends were cut back, 1 base at V and 5 bases at J, with 6 bases in the middle. CDR3 length equals 12 residues. In DNA form, the CDR3 reads TGTGCCAGCAGTTTAGGAGGGAACGAGCAGTACTTC. This codes for CASSLGGNEQYF.

V gene TRBV12-3 or TRBV12-4 combines with J gene TRBJ2-2; D possibly uses TRBD1 or TRBD2 (5 bases each). The length of the CDR3 is 12 residues. V was clipped by 8 bases and J by 6 bases, with 10 bases between them. The CDR3, as DNA: TGTGCCAGCTCACCGGGGCCCGGGGAGCTGTTTTTT. Translation gives CASSPGPGELFF.

The rearrangement links TRBV15 to TRBJ1-2, with TRBD1 identical over 9 bases. CDR1 LNHNV and CDR2 YYDKDF come from the germline V gene (reference sequence). The length of the CDR3 is 14 residues. J gave up 5 bases and V 8 bases, and 9 bases lay outside the gene matches. DNA for the CDR3: TGTGCCACCTCCGACACGGGACAGGGTTATGGCTACACCTTC. Protein sequence: CATSDTGQGYGYTF.

The J gene is TRBJ2-7, the V gene TRBV27; D unclear. V lost 3 bases and J lost 6, with 12 bases in between. The CDR3 spans 13 residues. Per the germline V gene, CDR1 is MNHEY and CDR2 is SMNVEV (reference sequence). Here the CDR3 reads CASSFLGSGEQYF. CDR3 nucleotides: TGTGCCAGCAGTTTCTTAGGGTCAGGCGAGCAGTACTTC.

The rearrangement uses TRBV12-3 or TRBV12-4 and TRBJ2-7, with 9 bases identical to TRBD2. This CDR3 comprises 15 residues. The V and J ends lost 3 bases and 1 base, in that order; junction bases with no gene match: 4. Here the CDR3 reads CASSLIAGASYEQYF. CDR3 bases: TGTGCCAGCAGTTTGATAGCGGGGGCGTCCTACGAGCAGTACTTC.

V and J are TRBV6-5 and TRBJ1-5, with TRBD1 identical over 12 bases. Trimming at V came to 5 bases and at J to 6 bases, leaving 5 bases not matched to a gene. The CDR3 consists of 15 residues. Per the germline V gene, CDR1 is MNHEY and CDR2 is SVGAGI. The CDR3 spells CASSTGTGGGQPQHF. DNA of the CDR3: TGTGCCAGCAGTACTGGGACAGGGGGCGGTCAGCCCCAGCATTTT.

The chain combines TRBV7-9 with TRBJ2-1, with D unclear. Trimming removed 7 bases from V and 3 bases from J, with 16 bases in between. Germline V gene data show CDR1 as SEHNR and CDR2 as FQNEAQ (reference sequence). This CDR3 is built from 15 residues. The CDR3 region is CASTTEPLGYNEQFF. DNA for the CDR3: TGTGCCAGCACCACAGAGCCCCTGGGCTACAATGAGCAGTTCTTC.

This clonotype was observed once. CDR3 sequence reads: CAVPQTTGIISYEQYF. The DNA for the CDR3 is TGTGCCGTCCCTCAAACCACGGGGATCATCTCCTACGAGCAGTACTTC. V is TRBV7-9 and J is TRBJ2-7, with TRBD2 as a possible D gene (5 bases). CDR1 is SEHNR, CDR2 FQNEAQ, per germline (reference sequence). Trimming cost V 11 bases and J 0 bases, with 23 bases left between them. CDR3 length: 16 residues.

The genes are TRBV19 and TRBJ2-7; D remains unclear. The CDR3 totals 13 residues. Germline CDR1 and CDR2: LNHDA and SQIVND (reference sequence). Trimming shortened V by 5 bases and J by 2 bases, and 10 bases separated the two germline ends. CDR3 nucleotide sequence: TGTGCCAGTAGTCCAAGGATCACCTACGAGCAGTACTTC. It yields the protein CASSPRITYEQYF.

The chain joins TRBV7-9 to TRBJ1-5; 9 bases align to TRBD1. Germline V gene lookup returns CDR1 SEHNR and CDR2 FQNEAQ (reference sequence). V lost 5 bases, J lost 4 bases, and 6 bases stayed unmatched. CDR3 length: 15 residues. CDR3 coding DNA: TGTGCCAGCAGCAGGACAGGGGAGGGGAATCAGCCCCAGCATTTT. It yields the protein CASSRTGEGNQPQHF.

This chain connects TRBV12-3 or TRBV12-4 to TRBJ2-2; 8 bases are shared with TRBD1. Trimming removed 3 bases from V and 1 base from J; junction bases left unmatched: 4. The CDR3 spans 16 residues. The CDR3 loop reads CASSFPGQGNTGELFF. In nucleotides, the CDR3 is TGTGCCAGCAGTTTTCCCGGACAGGGGAACACCGGGGAGCTGTTTTTT.

This clonotype was counted a single time. This rearrangement joins TRBV7-9 to TRBJ1-1; D remains ambiguous. Germline V gene lookup returns CDR1 SEHNR and CDR2 FQNEAQ (reference sequence). This CDR3 spans 12 amino acids. V lost 0 bases, J lost 12 bases, and 11 bases lay in between. In nucleotides, the CDR3 is TGTGCCAGCAGCTTAGCGCCGGGCGAACCTTTCTTT. This gives the protein CASSLAPGEPFF.